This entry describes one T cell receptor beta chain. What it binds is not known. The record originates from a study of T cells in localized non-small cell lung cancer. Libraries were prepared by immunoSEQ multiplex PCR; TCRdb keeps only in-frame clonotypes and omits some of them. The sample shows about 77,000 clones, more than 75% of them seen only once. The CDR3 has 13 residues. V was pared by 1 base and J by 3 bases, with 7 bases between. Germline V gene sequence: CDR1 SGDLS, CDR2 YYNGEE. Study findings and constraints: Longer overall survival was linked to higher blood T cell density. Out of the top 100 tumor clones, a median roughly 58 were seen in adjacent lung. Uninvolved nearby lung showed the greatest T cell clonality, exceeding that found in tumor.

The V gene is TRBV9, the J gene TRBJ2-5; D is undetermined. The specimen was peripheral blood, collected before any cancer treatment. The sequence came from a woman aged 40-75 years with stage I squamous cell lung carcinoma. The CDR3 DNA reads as TGTGCCAGCAGCGTAAACAGTGAAGAGACCCAGTACTTC. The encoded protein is CASSVNSEETQYF.